This T cell receptor (beta chain) is drawn from a study of blood T cell repertoires in COVID-19. Study overall: The United States, Italy and Spain supplied acute and convalescent COVID-19 samples. Sources were T cells, B-cell-depleted T cells, or PBMCs; the material itself was cDNA or gDNA.

V was pared by 0 bases and J by 8 bases, with 7 bases between. The CDR3 contains 12 residues. CDR1 is LNHNV and CDR2 is YYDKDF in the germline V gene (reference sequence). In the study's own analysis: Reference gene primer amplification in the assay estimated nucleated cell counts. Repertoires were generated with immunoSEQ multiplex PCR, while TCRdb's copy carries only in-frame clones and drops some. V and J calls and clone size are copied from that table; D and trimming were computed from the DNA. Altogether approximately 91,000 clones are present, about three quarters being singletons, with the ten largest covering about 6.5%.

The V and J genes are TRBV15 and TRBJ1-2, with D maybe TRBD1 (6 bases). The material sequenced was peripheral blood. The clonotype was recovered from a man in his 70s with acute or convalescent COVID-19. The CDR3, as DNA: TGTGCCACCAGCAGAGATAGGGGGGGCTACACCTTC. This codes for CATSRDRGGYTF.